This record covers a single T cell receptor beta chain. Per sample, no less than 6 micrograms of total RNA were extracted. A second roughly 6 to 12 cycle PCR used barcoded and J-beta primers. From each sample, at least 2.5 million paired-end reads containing CDR3 were obtained. MiXCR was run by TCRdb on the 5' RACE reads, yielding one entry per CDR3 protein. The sample has fewer than 2,000,000 distinct CDR3 sequences; roughly 32% are singletons. This entry comes from a study of blood T cells in healthy people across ages. V was trimmed by 8 bases and J by 0 bases, leaving 8 bases between them. This CDR3 spans 13 amino acids.

The sequence was obtained from a woman between 25 and 40 years old in good health. The J gene is TRBJ2-1, the V gene TRBV12-3 or TRBV12-4, with D hard to call. Sequencing was carried out using blood. Here the CDR3 reads CASASNSYNEQFF. In DNA form, the CDR3 reads TGTGCCAGCGCGAGTAACTCCTACAATGAGCAGTTCTTC.